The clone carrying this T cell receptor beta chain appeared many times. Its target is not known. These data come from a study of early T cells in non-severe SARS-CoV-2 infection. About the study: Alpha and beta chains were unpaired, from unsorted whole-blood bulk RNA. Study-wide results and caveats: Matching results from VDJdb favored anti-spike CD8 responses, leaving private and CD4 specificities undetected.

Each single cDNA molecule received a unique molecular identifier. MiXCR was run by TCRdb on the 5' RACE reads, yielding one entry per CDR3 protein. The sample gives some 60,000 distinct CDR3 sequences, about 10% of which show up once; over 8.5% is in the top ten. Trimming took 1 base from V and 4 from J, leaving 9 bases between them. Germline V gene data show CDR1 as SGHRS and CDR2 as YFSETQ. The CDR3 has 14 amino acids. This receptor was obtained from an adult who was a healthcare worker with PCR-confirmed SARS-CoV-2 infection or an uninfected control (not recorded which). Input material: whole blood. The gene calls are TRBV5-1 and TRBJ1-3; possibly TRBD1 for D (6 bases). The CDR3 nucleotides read TGCGCCAGCAGCTTGAACAGGGACGGAAACACCATATATTTT. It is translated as CASSLNRDGNTIYF.